The 15 T cell receptor beta chains listed next were all sequenced from one sample in a study of OX40 agonist ivuxolimab in advanced cancers. Generated by immunoSEQ multiplex PCR, the TCRdb table keeps only in-frame clones and is missing some. Counted here are roughly 53,000 clones, about 93% occurring once; the ten biggest clones make up around 18%. Sample: CD4+ or CD8+ T cells sorted from blood, taken in a trial of the OX40 agonist ivuxolimab. These receptors originate from an adult with an advanced solid tumor such as melanoma, head and neck, liver or kidney cancer.

The chain joins TRBV5-6 to TRBJ1-3, with D unclear. CDR1 SGHDT and CDR2 YYEEEE come from the germline V gene. The V and J ends lost 2 bases and 0 bases respectively, with 6 bases between them. CDR3 length: 14 residues. The CDR3 DNA is TGTGCCAGCAGCTTCGGCTCCTCTGGAAACACCATATATTTT. It encodes CASSFGSSGNTIYF.

The gene calls are TRBV28 and TRBJ2-1; 14 nucleotides align to TRBD2. Trimming removed 5 bases from V and 5 bases from J; junction bases left unmatched: 14. There are 19 residues in the CDR3. Germline CDR1 MDHEN, CDR2 SYDVKM. The CDR3 DNA reads as TGTGCCAGCAGTCTTCGCAGGGGACTAGCGGGAGCTCTCCACAATGAGCAGTTCTTC. Translation gives CASSLRRGLAGALHNEQFF.

The chain links TRBV28 to TRBJ2-2, with unresolved D. V lost 2 bases, J lost 7 bases, and 8 bases lay in between. CDR3 length: 13 residues. Germline V gene data show CDR1 as MDHEN and CDR2 as SYDVKM. CDR3 residues: CASSLEPSGELFF. The CDR3 nucleotides are TGTGCCAGCAGTTTAGAGCCCAGCGGGGAGCTGTTTTTT.

The chain joins TRBV19 to TRBJ2-7, with a tentative D call TRBD1 (6 bases). Looked up from germline, CDR1 is LNHDA and CDR2 is SQIVND (reference sequence). The CDR3 totals 13 residues. Trimming shortened V by 6 bases and J by 0 bases, and 9 bases separated the two germline ends. The CDR3 DNA is TGTGCCAGTAGACAGGGCGCCTCCTACGAGCAGTACTTC. Translating gives CASRQGASYEQYF.

The V gene is TRBV9, the J gene TRBJ1-5; D may be TRBD1 (5 bases). The CDR3 runs 14 residues. CDR1 is SGDLS, CDR2 YYNGEE, per germline. V lost 4 bases and J lost 1, with 9 bases in between. CDR3 nucleotides: TGTGCCAGCAGCCGGGACGCCAGCAATCAGCCCCAGCATTTT. This sequence encodes CASSRDASNQPQHF.

This clone was recorded a few times. The V gene is TRBV10-2, the J gene TRBJ2-7, with TRBD2 matching over 11 bases. Germline V gives CDR1 WSHSY, CDR2 SAAADI. The CDR3 has 16 amino acids. V lost 0 bases and J lost 4; bases outside the gene matches: 5. In DNA, the CDR3 is TGCGCCAGCAGTGAGTCTGCGACTAGCGGGATATACGAGCAGTACTTC. This codes for CASSESATSGIYEQYF.

As for this clone: At the DNA level, this CDR3 is encoded by other sequences in the same sample as well. The J gene is TRBJ2-7, the V gene TRBV4-1, with 9 bases aligning to TRBD1. This CDR3 has 13 amino acids. From germline, CDR1 is MGHRA and CDR2 YSYEKL. The V and J ends lost 3 bases and 5 bases, in that order; junction bases with no gene match: 2. This CDR3 is CASSQGTGNEQYF. The CDR3 nucleotides are TGCGCCAGCAGCCAGGGGACAGGGAACGAGCAGTACTTC.

J is TRBJ2-2 and V is TRBV9; TRBD2 might be the D (7 bases). Trimming took 4 bases from V and 6 from J, leaving 22 bases between them. Germline CDR1 SGDLS, CDR2 YYNGEE. CDR3 length: 17 residues. CDR3 residues: CASSSSLGGGTAGELFF. DNA of the CDR3: TGTGCCAGCAGCTCCTCATTGGGCGGGGGCACCGCCGGGGAGCTGTTTTTT.

CDR3 sequence (DNA): TGTGCCAGCAGCCCGGGGACTGGGGATGAGCAGTTCTTC. Its translation is CASSPGTGDEQFF. This chain connects TRBV11-3 to TRBJ2-1, with D maybe TRBD2 (6 bases). This CDR3 spans 13 amino acids. Between the trimmed V and J ends, which lost 5 bases and 8 bases, there was a span of 13 bases. From germline, CDR1 is SGHNT and CDR2 YENEEA.

J is TRBJ2-1 and V is TRBV29-1; D unclear. V was cut by 5 bases and J by 9 bases, with 11 bases left in between. CDR1 and CDR2 (germline): SQVTM, ANQGSEA. CDR3 length: 11 amino acids. The CDR3 bases are TGCAGCGTTCTAGATGGAAGTGAGCAGTTCTTC. The encoded protein is CSVLDGSEQFF.

The rearrangement uses TRBV7-2 and TRBJ2-7, with unresolved D. Trimming removed 0 bases from V and 9 bases from J, with 21 bases in between. The CDR3 has 16 residues. Germline-derived CDR1 and CDR2 are SGHTA and FQGNSA. CDR3 region: CASSLALAETVSAQYF. CDR3 in DNA: TGTGCCAGCAGCTTAGCCTTGGCGGAAACCGTGAGCGCGCAGTACTTC.

This clone was found a few times. The chain couples TRBV9 to TRBJ2-5, with 8 bases lining up with TRBD1. V gave up 4 bases and J gave up 5 bases; unmatched junction bases: 7. CDR1 SGDLS and CDR2 YYNGEE come from the germline V gene. This CDR3 is 14 amino acids long. The CDR3 sequence: CASSPQDRVETQYF. CDR3 DNA: TGTGCCAGCAGCCCCCAGGACAGGGTTGAGACCCAGTACTTC.

CDR3 sequence reads: CASSARQGVDYGYTF. In nucleotides, the CDR3 is TGTGCCAGCAGCGCCAGACAGGGGGTGGACTATGGCTACACCTTC. This sequence joins TRBV9 and TRBJ1-2, with 9 bases aligning to TRBD1. V trimming: 3 bases; J trimming: 3 bases; junction bases outside the gene matches: 6. Germline V CDR1 and CDR2: SGDLS, YYNGEE. The CDR3 is 15 residues long.

This chain uses TRBV7-6 with TRBJ2-1; D gene ambiguous. The CDR3 has 15 residues. The germline CDR1 and CDR2 sequences are SGHVS and FNYEAQ. The germline V and J ends were trimmed by 3 bases and 2 bases, with 11 bases remaining between them. This chain's CDR3 is CASSLSGPTYNEQFF. Here the CDR3 DNA reads TGTGCCAGCAGCTTGTCCGGTCCTACCTACAATGAGCAGTTCTTC.

V gene TRBV4-3 combines with J gene TRBJ2-1; TRBD1 might be the D (6 bases). Germline loops: CDR1 LGHNA, CDR2 YSLEER. This CDR3 contains 14 residues. V was clipped by 0 bases and J by 8 bases, with 11 bases between them. CDR3 bases: TGCGCCAGCAGCCAAGACAGGGGTTCTTATGAGCAGTTCTTC. Amino acid sequence: CASSQDRGSYEQFF.